Listed below are T cell receptor beta chains from one sample, sequenced in a study of OX40 agonist ivuxolimab in advanced cancers. Using immunoSEQ multiplex PCR, the repertoire was profiled, and TCRdb retains in-frame clones only, with some absent. The sample has tens of thousands of clones, about 85% seen once. The sample here was CD4+ or CD8+ T cells sorted from blood, taken in a trial of the OX40 agonist ivuxolimab. These receptors were obtained from an adult with an advanced solid tumor such as melanoma, head and neck, liver or kidney cancer. Each CDR3 is given with its conserved first and last residue.

TRBV4-1	CASSQTSGGRDTQYF
TRBV4-3	CASSQDSSLGTQYF
TRBV7-6	CASSFQGGDTEAFF
TRBV5-4	CASSLTPGQGVGEQFF
TRBV2	CASMRARTSGSNEQFF
TRBV7-2	CASSLGISPLHF
TRBV28	CASSPLRAPEDLQPQHF
TRBV5-1	CASSHQGGGTDTQYF
TRBV29-1	CSVEDPRGTDTQYF
TRBV5-4	CASSFSGGNTEAFF
TRBV11-2	CASSFDYFSYEQYF
TRBV4-3	CASSQESQARQFF
TRBV7-3	CASSLPGQGAGNTIYF
TRBV2	CASSVRGGNQPQHF
TRBV28	CASSLWAGAGNTIYF
TRBV9	CASSAPPGVAFF
TRBV5-4	CASSPGSSGEKLFF
TRBV27	CASSGLAGATDTQYF
TRBV27	CASSSQGPTLSYEQYF
TRBV6-5	CASSYSARGSQYF
TRBV19	CASTSTGPVYEQYF
TRBV5-1	CASHPGRNTDTQYF
TRBV10-3	CAIRGTTPGTGELFF
TRBV7-3	CASSPSSLAGGEQFF
TRBV5-1	CASSRGQNYEQYF
TRBV29-1	CSAGRQLGDTQYF
TRBV29-1	CSVEADREDTEAFF
TRBV4-2	CASSQRDEQFF
TRBV10-2	CASSDRSGRTDTQYF
TRBV5-5	CASSLGRWETQYF
TRBV4-1	CASSHPRHRVIPYNEQFF
TRBV6-5	CASSRDIRNTEAFF
TRBV5-4	CASGITGEETQYF
TRBV11-2	CASSLALLNEQFF
TRBV6-6	CASKGGADDYGYTF
TRBV6-1	CASDPRGRITGEQYF
TRBV7-3	CASSVARGEGQPQHF
TRBV9	CASSVGPSSTDTQYF
TRBV5-4	CASSLDNQPQHF
TRBV7-9	CASSPLGGDYGYTF
TRBV19	CASIEQHSGNTIYF
TRBV27	CASSLVGFQETQYF
TRBV5-1	CASSLGVAGRTGELFF
TRBV10-1	CASRRDRRKRGTQYF
TRBV30	CAWNHREDSPLHF
TRBV6-5	CASSYSPGRKTQYF
TRBV2	CASSDRTGSYEQYF
TRBV28	CASRQGDNSPLHF
TRBV10-3	CAISAGQGLSNQPQHF
TRBV5-1	CASSFLGTEETQYF
TRBV28	CASSWAGGPHIQYF
TRBV10-2	CASRPTGRETQYF
TRBV7-2	CASSSPGFSNYGYTF
TRBV4-3	CASSQRGLNEQFF
TRBV15	CATSRDQGRGGTYNEQFF
TRBV5-1	CASSLGGPYGYTF
TRBV5-1	CASSLGAAGGPKNIQYF
TRBV28	CASSFKGLAVYNEQFF
TRBV6-5	CASSAGTGGQPQHF